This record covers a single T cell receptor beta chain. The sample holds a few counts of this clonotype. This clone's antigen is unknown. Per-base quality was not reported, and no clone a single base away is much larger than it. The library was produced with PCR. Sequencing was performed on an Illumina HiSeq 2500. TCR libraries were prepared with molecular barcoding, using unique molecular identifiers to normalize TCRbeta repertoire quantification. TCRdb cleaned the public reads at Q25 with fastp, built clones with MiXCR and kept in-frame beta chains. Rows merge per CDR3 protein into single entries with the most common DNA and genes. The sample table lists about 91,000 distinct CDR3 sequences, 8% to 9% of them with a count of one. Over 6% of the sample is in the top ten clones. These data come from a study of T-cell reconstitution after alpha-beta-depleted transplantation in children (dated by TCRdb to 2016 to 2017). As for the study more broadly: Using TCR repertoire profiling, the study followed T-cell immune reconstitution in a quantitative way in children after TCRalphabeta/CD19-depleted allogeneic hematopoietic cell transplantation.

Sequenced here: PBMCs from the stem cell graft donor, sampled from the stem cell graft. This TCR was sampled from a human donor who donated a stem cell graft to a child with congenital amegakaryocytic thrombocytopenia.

In nucleotides, the sequence is TGTGCCAGCAGCCCTGGGACTAGCGGGATCTCCTACGAGCAGTACTTC. It specifies CASSPGTSGISYEQYF. The chain is assembled from TRBV3-1 and TRBJ2-7; 13 bases in the middle match TRBD2. The germline V gene (reference sequence) specifies LGHDT as CDR1 and YNNKEL as CDR2. The CDR3 covers 16 residues, taking in both the cysteine and the phenylalanine. The entry retains the CDR3 DNA only, 48 bases that are in frame from base 1. After removal of 4 bases from V and 0 bases from J, the junction retains 3 bases not matched to a gene.